This T cell receptor (beta chain) was recovered during a study of T cells in Graves' hyperthyroidism and ophthalmopathy. Study-level points and caveats: Among clonotypes expanded in thyroid above 0.001, most were also found in blood. Ophthalmopathy, which appeared later, was predicted by the model a median around 6 months before onset.

TCR beta CDR3 regions were amplified from RNA. The HTBI primer set drove a first-round RT-PCR of the TCR CDR3. TCRdb analysed the multiplex PCR reads with MiXCR anew, one entry per CDR3 protein. The sample consists of under 400,000 distinct CDR3 sequences, 20% to 25% of them appearing once. The germline gives CDR1 SQVTM, CDR2 ANQGSEA. Trimming pared 0 bases from V and 7 bases from J, leaving 15 bases between. This CDR3 is built from 14 residues. In regard to this clonotype: Its antigen is not identified.

The patients, who ranged from 18 to 65 in age, presented with newly diagnosed hyperthyroidism lasting under 2 months. The specimen sequenced was blood. The chain couples TRBV29-1 to TRBJ2-5; perhaps TRBD2 as D (5 bases). This receptor was identified in a woman aged 45-59 years with Graves' hyperthyroidism. The CDR3 here is CSVEEPWGVMTQYF. In DNA, the CDR3 is TGCAGCGTTGAAGAACCGTGGGGAGTGATGACCCAGTACTTC.